This T cell receptor (beta chain) was recovered during a study of blood T cells in healthy people across ages. Study details: In model experiments, template switching was able to capture about one barcoded beta molecule for every two T cells that were present.

The second PCR ran about 7 to 12 cycles with a sample-barcoded 5' primer and J-beta primers. TCRdb analysed the 5' RACE reads with MiXCR anew, one entry per CDR3 protein. The data contain 1.5 million to 2 million distinct CDR3 sequences, 34% of them singletons. This clonotype has just a few counts. V trimming: 4 bases; J trimming: 2 bases; junction bases outside the gene matches: 9. The CDR3 is 15 residues long. Per germline, CDR1 DFQATT and CDR2 SNEGSKA (reference sequence). Source material: blood. The chain couples TRBV20-1 to TRBJ2-5; TRBD2 matches at 8 bases. The source of this sequence is a woman younger than 45 in good health. CDR3 region: CSANPIAGMQETQYF. In DNA form, the CDR3 reads TGCAGTGCTAACCCTATAGCGGGGATGCAAGAGACCCAGTACTTC.